This T cell receptor (beta chain) was observed in a study of T-cell memory formation after mild COVID-19. Study summary: Largely donor-specific sequence clusters came from a couple of donors.

On this clonotype: Its antigen is unknown.

TCRdb passed the 5' RACE reads through MiXCR, listing each CDR3 protein once. The table has roughly 280,000 distinct CDR3 sequences, about a sixth seen once. Notes on the study in general: A subset of responding clones appeared in pre-infection memory, suggesting cross-reactive memory joined.

The CDR3 spans 13 residues. V lost 5 bases and J 6 bases, leaving 13 bases between the germline ends. The germline CDR1 and CDR2 sequences are SGHTA and FQGNSA. The specimen sequenced was PBMCs or a T cell subset sorted from them (not recorded which). The TCR originated in a young man who had mild COVID-19 (a few samples of this study predate the infection). Cell type and time point are not known. V is TRBV7-2 and J is TRBJ1-1; TRBD1 might be the D (5 bases). The CDR3 region has the DNA TGTGCCAGCAGCCCTGAAAGGGGAGCTGAAGCTTTCTTT. Translation: CASSPERGAEAFF.